This record covers a single T cell receptor (beta chain). The sample belongs to a study of blood T cell repertoires in COVID-19. On the study more broadly: COVID-19 samples from acute and convalescent phases originated in the United States, Italy and Spain. T cells, B-cell-depleted T cells, or PBMCs supplied cDNA or gDNA.

Enrollees, about 18 to 89 years old, lived in approximately 25 US areas. The CDR3 has 16 amino acids. After removal of 1 base from V and 0 bases from J, the junction contained 5 bases not matched to a gene. CDR1 SGHVS and CDR2 FQNEAQ come from the germline V gene. Original methodology: It was from reference gene primer amplification that nucleated cell counts were estimated. Generated by immunoSEQ multiplex PCR, the TCRdb table keeps only in-frame clones and is missing some. That table gives V, J and clone size, and the DNA gave D and trimming. The sample yields approximately 200,000 clones, roughly 88% seen once.

Sample: PBMCs or T cells enriched from blood (not recorded which). The origin of this receptor is a woman between 25 and 40 years old who had recovered from COVID-19. The rearrangement joins TRBV7-8 to TRBJ1-1, with 7 positions matching TRBD1. CDR3 residues: CASSLGGTGVNTEAFF. CDR3 bases: TGTGCCAGCAGCTTAGGGGGAACAGGGGTGAACACTGAAGCTTTCTTT.